This T cell receptor beta chain appears in the sequencing data of a study of T cells in Graves' hyperthyroidism and ophthalmopathy. The CDR3 is 12 amino acids. Deletions cut 3 bases from V and 4 bases from J, with 9 bases between. The germline gives CDR1 SQVTM, CDR2 ANQGSEA. Amplification yielded TCR beta CDR3 regions, with RNA transcripts as the source. RT-PCR in the first round (using the HTBI primer set) targeted the TCR CDR3. Each CDR3 protein is one row after TCRdb ran MiXCR on the multiplex PCR reads. The sample has 700,000 or so distinct CDR3 sequences; over 15% are singletons. What was sequenced was blood. This chain connects TRBV29-1 to TRBJ1-2; the D is unclear. This TCR derives from a young man with Graves' hyperthyroidism. The CDR3 spells CSVEEGGYGYTF. DNA for the CDR3: TGCAGCGTTGAGGAGGGCGGCTATGGCTACACCTTC. The variable domain in full, with the rest retrieved from reference TRBV29-1 and TRBJ1-2, is SAVISQKPSRDICQRGTSLTIQCQVDSQVTMMFWYRQQPGQSLTLIATANQGSEATYESGFVIDKFPISRPNLTFSTLTVSNMSPEDSSIYLCSVEEGGYGYTFGSGTRLTVV.